Below are 28 T cell receptor beta chains sequenced from a single sample in a study of T-cell memory formation after mild COVID-19 (dated by TCRdb to about 2021). Library creation used 5' RACE. Sequencing used an Illumina NovaSeq 6000. TCRdb handled the public reads itself, with Q25 trimming in fastp and clone calling in MiXCR, and kept productive beta chains. Every entry covers one CDR3 protein and lists the most common genes and DNA from its rows. Across this sample there are fewer than 150,000 distinct CDR3 sequences, with roughly 6% seen only once. Roughly 2% of the sample is in the top ten clones. The sequencing input was PBMCs or a T cell subset sorted from them (not recorded which). Receptors originate from an adult woman who had mild COVID-19 (a few samples of this study predate the infection). The sample titles of this study are shuffled in the database, so cell type and time point are left out; the donor was told from shared clones.

The V gene is TRBV29-1, the J gene TRBJ2-7; 9 nucleotides line up with TRBD2. The junction had 16 bases not matched to a gene; V was cut back by 7 bases and J by 0 bases. From germline, CDR1 is SQVTM and CDR2 ANQGSEA. This CDR3 comprises 17 residues. CDR3 DNA sequence: TGCAGCGGTGGGACCCCTCCGGGTAGCGGGAGCTCCTACGAGCAGTACTTC. It specifies CSGGTPPGSGSSYEQYF.

The chain is built from TRBV24-1 and TRBJ2-7; D may be TRBD1 or TRBD2 (5 bases each). CDR3 length: 14 amino acids. CDR1 and CDR2 (germline): KGHDR, SFDVKD. The V and J ends lost 3 bases and 2 bases respectively, with 10 bases between them. This CDR3 reads CATSDAGRPYEQYF. CDR3 sequence (DNA): TGTGCCACCAGTGATGCAGGGAGACCCTACGAGCAGTACTTC.

Points on this clonotype: Its ends do not fully match the called genes, so a read error is possible. The chain has TRBV12-3 or TRBV12-4 and TRBJ1-2, with D hard to call. The length of the CDR3 is 13 residues. The CDR3 spells CASSPVPWGYSAF. DNA for the CDR3: TGTGCCAGCAGTCCCGTACCGTGGGGTTACTCGGCCTTC.

This clonotype was counted at least ten times. This chain connects TRBV10-3 to TRBJ2-3; unclear D gene. From germline, CDR1 is ENHRY and CDR2 SYGVKD. V was clipped by 6 bases and J by 4 bases, with 17 bases between them. The CDR3 sequence is 15 residues long. CDR3 DNA: TGTGCCATCAGAGCAGTAGATAAGCAAGCAGATACGCAGTATTTT. Translation gives CAIRAVDKQADTQYF.

This clonotype was picked up a small number of times. The CDR3, as DNA: TGTGCCAGCAGTTACTCTGGTCCGACTAGCACAGATACGCAGTATTTT. This sequence encodes CASSYSGPTSTDTQYF. V and J are TRBV6-5 and TRBJ2-3; D uncertain. Germline-derived CDR1 and CDR2 are MNHEY and SVGAGI. The V end lost 0 bases, the J end lost 0 bases, and 10 bases lay between the germline ends. The CDR3 is made up of 16 amino acids.

This clonotype was recorded at least ten times. This chain connects TRBV5-6 to TRBJ1-2, with D possibly TRBD1 on 5 matching bases. In germline, CDR1 is SGHDT, CDR2 YYEEEE. This CDR3 is 18 amino acids long. Trimming removed 4 bases at V and 4 bases at J, with 26 bases between. Written as DNA, the CDR3 is TGTGCCAGCAGCGGTACCAAGTCAGGGAGCGACGAATTCTATGGCTACACCTTC. It specifies CASSGTKSGSDEFYGYTF.

This chain joins TRBV11-2 and TRBJ1-2; D is unresolved. Germline V gives CDR1 SGHAT, CDR2 FQNNGV. Between the trimmed V and J ends, which lost 5 bases and 4 bases, there was a span of 14 bases. CDR3 length: 14 residues. As DNA, the CDR3 is TGTGCCAGCAGCCCACCAGGTGACATCTATGGCTACACCTTC. Translating it yields CASSPPGDIYGYTF. Variable domain in full (rest from reference TRBV11-2 and TRBJ1-2): EAGVAQSPRYKIIEKRQSVAFWCNPISGHATLYWYQQILGQGPKLLIQFQNNGVVDDSQLPKDRFSAERLKGVDSTLKIQPAKLEDSAVYLCASSPPGDIYGYTFGSGTRLTVV.

This clonotype was counted many times. V usage is TRBV7-8 and J usage is TRBJ2-5, with 14 bases that match TRBD2. The germline gives CDR1 SGHVS, CDR2 FQNEAQ. The CDR3 loop spans 17 amino acids. J gave up 4 bases and V 5 bases, and 9 bases lay outside the gene matches. The CDR3 DNA follows: TGTGCCAGCAGCCACATAAGACTAGCGGGAGGGGGAGAGACCCAGTACTTC. Its protein is CASSHIRLAGGGETQYF. The variable domain in full, with the rest retrieved from reference TRBV7-8 and TRBJ2-5, is GAGVSQSPRYKVAKRGQDVALRCDPISGHVSLFWYQQALGQGPEFLTYFQNEAQLDKSGLPSDRFFAERPEGSVSTLKIQRTQQEDSAVYLCASSHIRLAGGGETQYFGPGTRLLVL.

This clonotype came up a few times. The chain joins TRBV24-1 to TRBJ1-1, with 8 bases aligning to TRBD1. The CDR3 spans 14 residues. V shed 6 bases and J 1 base; nucleotides not matched to a gene: 3. Per germline, CDR1 KGHDR and CDR2 SFDVKD. This CDR3 reads CATSLGTGNTEAFF. The CDR3 region has the DNA TGTGCCACCAGTCTAGGGACAGGGAACACTGAAGCTTTCTTT.

This clonotype occurred a few times. The chain links TRBV25-1 to TRBJ2-3; 9 nucleotides match TRBD2. Germline assignment: CDR1 MGHDK and CDR2 SYGVNS. This CDR3 has 16 amino acids. J gave up 6 bases and V 2 bases, and 9 bases lay outside the gene matches. CDR3 DNA: TGTGCCAGCAGTGAAGTCGGCGGGAGGGCTAGGGATACGCAGTATTTT. Amino acid sequence: CASSEVGGRARDTQYF.

This clonotype has ten or more counts. The gene calls are TRBV24-1 and TRBJ1-1; possibly TRBD1 for D (6 bases). The length of the CDR3 is 13 residues. CDR1 KGHDR and CDR2 SFDVKD come from the germline V gene. The V and J ends lost 3 bases and 5 bases respectively, with 9 bases between them. CDR3 amino acids: CATSDPRGTEAFF. CDR3 coding DNA: TGTGCCACCAGTGATCCCAGGGGTACTGAAGCTTTCTTT.

This clonotype was detected many times. This chain connects TRBV21-1 to TRBJ1-1; the table's D call TRBD1 went unverified against the DNA. TRBV21-1 is described as a pseudogene. The length of the CDR3 is 12 residues. For the CDR3, the DNA is TGTGCCAGCAGCAAAGGGGCGGAAAGAGCTTTCTTT. Translated, it gives CASSKGAERAFF.

The chain carries TRBV6-5 and TRBJ2-1; 7 nucleotides match TRBD2. Germline lookup yields CDR1 MNHEY and CDR2 SVGAGI. V gave up 5 bases and J gave up 13 bases; unmatched junction bases: 14. The CDR3 consists of 14 residues. This chain's CDR3 is CASSPPGMSGAQFF. The CDR3 DNA follows: TGTGCCAGCAGTCCACCGGGGATGAGCGGGGCCCAGTTCTTC.

This clonotype came up many times. This chain links TRBV7-2 with TRBJ2-1; D unclear. The CDR3 extends over 13 amino acids. Germline CDR1 reads SGHTA; CDR2 reads FQGNSA. The V end lost 1 base, the J end lost 7 bases, and 8 bases lay between the germline ends. CDR3 amino acids: CASSLDQLNEQFF. The CDR3 nucleotides are TGTGCCAGCAGCTTAGATCAGCTGAATGAGCAGTTCTTC.

The chain recombines TRBV9 with TRBJ2-7; TRBD1 might be the D (6 bases). The V end was cut by 4 bases, the J end by 2 bases, with 13 bases between. This CDR3 comprises 14 residues. Looked up from germline, CDR1 is SGDLS and CDR2 is YYNGEE. CDR3 amino acids: CASSSSTGAYEQYF. CDR3 in DNA: TGTGCCAGCAGCTCCTCGACAGGAGCCTACGAGCAGTACTTC.

The chain has TRBV11-2 and TRBJ2-7; the D gene could be TRBD1 or TRBD2 (5 bases each). Trimming removed 1 base from V and 5 bases from J, with 6 bases in between. The CDR3 length is 12 residues. The germline CDR1 and CDR2 sequences are SGHAT and FQNNGV. CDR3 in DNA: TGTGCCAGCAGCTTAGGGGGGAACGAGCAGTACTTC. This translates into CASSLGGNEQYF.

This clonotype was seen a few times. The chain carries TRBV6-6 and TRBJ2-2; a possible D gene is TRBD2 (5 bases). The germline CDR1 and CDR2 sequences are MNHNY and SVGAGI (reference sequence). The CDR3 runs to 17 residues. The V end was cut by 2 bases, the J end by 4 bases, with 17 bases between. The CDR3 protein is CASSYAGKSAGTGELFF. The CDR3 region has the DNA TGTGCCAGCAGTTACGCTGGTAAAAGCGCGGGCACCGGGGAGCTGTTTTTT.

This clonotype was seen ten or more times. In DNA form, the CDR3 reads TGCAGTGCTAGAGTACCCTTCGGACAGGGCCAAGAGACCCAGTACTTC. It specifies CSARVPFGQGQETQYF. The chain links TRBV20-1 to TRBJ2-5, with TRBD1 matching over 8 bases. With V trimmed by 1 base and J by 1 base, 8 bases remained unmatched. The CDR3 sequence is 16 residues long. The germline V gene has CDR1 DFQATT and CDR2 SNEGSKA (reference sequence).

This clonotype was seen ten or more times. J is TRBJ2-7 and V is TRBV5-1, with 8 bases fitting TRBD2. The trim removed 7 bases at V and 3 bases at J, leaving 9 bases unmatched. Germline CDR1 and CDR2: SGHRS and YFSETQ. The CDR3 runs 14 residues. CDR3 in amino acids: CASGPAGENYEQYF. CDR3 DNA: TGCGCCAGCGGACCAGCGGGAGAGAACTACGAGCAGTACTTC.

The gene calls are TRBV6-6 and TRBJ2-7, with TRBD1 matching 7 bases. Germline V lookup: CDR1 MNHNY, CDR2 SVGAGI (reference sequence). The CDR3 is 14 amino acids. J gave up 0 bases and V 7 bases, and 6 bases lay outside the gene matches. CDR3: CASIQGSNSYEQYF. CDR3 nucleotide sequence: TGTGCCAGCATACAGGGGTCCAACTCCTACGAGCAGTACTTC.

This clonotype appeared many times. This chain connects TRBV5-6 to TRBJ2-1, with TRBD1 as a possible D gene (5 bases). The CDR3 totals 18 residues. CDR1 and CDR2 from the germline V gene are SGHDT and YYEEEE. Trimming cost V 3 bases and J 0 bases, with 19 bases left between them. CDR3 amino acids: CASSSFRSQAYSYNEQFF. CDR3 DNA: TGTGCCAGCAGCTCGTTTCGCTCACAGGCCTACTCCTACAATGAGCAGTTCTTC.

V is TRBV5-6 and J is TRBJ2-3; D perhaps matches TRBD1 (5 bases). The CDR3 runs to 14 residues. The germline CDR1 and CDR2 sequences are SGHDT and YYEEEE. V was shortened by 4 bases and J by 2 bases, with 11 bases between the two germline ends. CDR3 nucleotides: TGTGCCAGCAGCCGCCGACAGCACACAGATACGCAGTATTTT. This translates into CASSRRQHTDTQYF.

Many counts were recorded for this clonotype. This chain joins TRBV20-1 and TRBJ2-7, with D possibly being TRBD1 (6 bases). The CDR3 spans 13 residues. Germline CDR1 reads DFQATT; CDR2 reads SNEGSKA (reference sequence). The ends were cut back, 5 bases at V and 0 bases at J, with 11 bases in the middle. The CDR3 nucleotides are TGCAGTGCTTCCGGGACATTCTCCTACGAGCAGTACTTC. Translation gives CSASGTFSYEQYF.

This clonotype was seen many times. The rearrangement uses TRBV4-2 and TRBJ1-2; possibly TRBD1 for D (5 bases). The V end was cut by 0 bases, the J end by 2 bases, with 13 bases between. The CDR3 runs 16 residues. The V gene's germline CDR1 is LGHNA and CDR2 YNFKEQ. The CDR3 loop is CASSQDLGAGNYGYTF. The CDR3 region has the DNA TGTGCCAGCAGCCAAGACCTCGGGGCAGGGAACTATGGCTACACCTTC.

The V and J genes are TRBV7-2 and TRBJ2-2; D gene unclear. V was cut by 1 base and J by 5 bases, with 8 bases left in between. The CDR3 sequence is 14 residues long. CDR1 is SGHTA, CDR2 FQGNSA, per germline. The CDR3 loop reads CASSLVRLTGELFF. The CDR3 DNA is TGTGCCAGCAGCTTAGTTCGGCTTACCGGGGAGCTGTTTTTT.

This clonotype was seen more than once but under ten times. The CDR3 sequence is CASSLGGRYDGELFF. In DNA form, the CDR3 reads TGCGCCAGCAGCTTGGGCGGGAGATATGACGGGGAGCTGTTTTTT. This chain connects TRBV5-1 to TRBJ2-2; the match to TRBD2 covers 7 bases. Germline lookup yields CDR1 SGHRS and CDR2 YFSETQ. Trimming took 0 bases from V and 7 from J; bases not matched to a gene: 6. The CDR3 runs 15 residues.

This chain connects TRBV6-5 to TRBJ2-5; weak D call: TRBD1 (5 bases). V was trimmed by 11 bases and J by 2 bases, leaving 15 bases between them. CDR3 length equals 13 residues. Germline CDR1 and CDR2: MNHEY and SVGAGI. This CDR3 reads CAASGPPQETQYF. CDR3 DNA: TGTGCCGCCTCAGGGCCCCCTCAAGAGACCCAGTACTTC.

This clonotype has a count of ten or more. The chain couples TRBV28 to TRBJ2-7; TRBD1 aligns across 8 bases. V was pared by 8 bases and J by 7 bases, with 19 bases of the junction left unmatched. The germline gives CDR1 MDHEN, CDR2 SYDVKM. The CDR3 sequence is 16 residues long. CDR3 coding DNA: TGTGCCAGCCTATCCCGGTCCGGGACAGGCTTCCTGGAGCAGTACTTC. Its translation: CASLSRSGTGFLEQYF.